In its sample, the clone carrying this T cell receptor beta chain was seen a few times. Its antigen is undetermined. Using its own MiXCR run on the 5' RACE reads, TCRdb lists one record per CDR3 protein. The sample gives some 800,000 distinct CDR3 sequences, about 11% of which show up once; less than 0.65% is in the top ten. These data are taken from a study of CD8 T cells in ankylosing spondylitis. The trim removed 3 bases at V and 7 bases at J, leaving 9 bases unmatched. The CDR3 consists of 15 residues. Germline V CDR1 and CDR2: DFQATT, SNEGSKA (reference sequence). General study results and limits: Clones that were linked to disease were CD8+ and were relatively rare in peripheral blood. Disease-linked clones were reportedly significantly enriched in matched ankylosing spondylitis synovial fluid. Ankylosing spondylitis blood seemed to carry a telltale TCR beta motif made of about 8 highly homologous variants.

Sequenced material: blood, either unsorted or a sorted T cell fraction (not recorded which). V gene TRBV20-1 combines with J gene TRBJ2-1; TRBD2 aligns across 10 bases. This clonotype originated in a male donor with ankylosing spondylitis. CDR3 residues: CSARNPGLASNEQFF. CDR3 in DNA: TGCAGTGCTAGGAACCCGGGACTAGCGAGTAATGAGCAGTTCTTC.